This TCR beta chain was found in a study of cytomegalovirus exposure and HLA in healthy donors. Per the germline V gene, CDR1 is GTSNPN and CDR2 is SVGIG (reference sequence). The trim removed 7 bases at V and 9 bases at J, leaving 10 bases unmatched. The CDR3 consists of 13 residues. 13 Jbeta primers and 60 Vbeta primers were used for the PCR. Only in-frame clones appear in the TCRdb table, and some are missing; sequencing was by immunoSEQ multiplex PCR. The table lists about 160,000 clones, approximately 67% of them singletons. This clone occurred a few times. The sequenced sample was PBMCs. The sequence was obtained from a woman between 18 and 29 years old in good health and CMV-seropositive. The V gene is TRBV30, the J gene TRBJ2-3; 10 nucleotides match TRBD2. CDR3 nucleotides: TGTGCCTACTTAGCGGGGGGCGGTGGAACGCAGTATTTT. Its translation: CAYLAGGGGTQYF.